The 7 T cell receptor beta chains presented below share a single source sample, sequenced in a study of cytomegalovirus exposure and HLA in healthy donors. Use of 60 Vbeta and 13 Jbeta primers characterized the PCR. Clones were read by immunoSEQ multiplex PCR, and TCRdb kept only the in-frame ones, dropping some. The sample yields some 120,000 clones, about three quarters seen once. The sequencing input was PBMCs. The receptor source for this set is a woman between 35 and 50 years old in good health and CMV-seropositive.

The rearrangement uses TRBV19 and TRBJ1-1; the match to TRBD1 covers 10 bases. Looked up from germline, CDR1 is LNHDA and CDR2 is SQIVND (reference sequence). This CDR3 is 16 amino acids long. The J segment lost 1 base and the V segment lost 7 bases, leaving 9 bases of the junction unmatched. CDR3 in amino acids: CASILSRTGGNTEAFF. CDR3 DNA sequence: TGTGCCAGTATCCTATCCCGGACAGGGGGGAACACTGAAGCTTTCTTT.

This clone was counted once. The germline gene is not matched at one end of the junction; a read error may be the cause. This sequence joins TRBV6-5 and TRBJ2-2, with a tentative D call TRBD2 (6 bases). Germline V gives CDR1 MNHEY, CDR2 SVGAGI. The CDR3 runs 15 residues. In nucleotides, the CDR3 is TGTGCCAGCAGTTATGGGCTAGCGAAGACCGGGGAGCTGTTTTTT. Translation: CASSYGLAKTGELFF.

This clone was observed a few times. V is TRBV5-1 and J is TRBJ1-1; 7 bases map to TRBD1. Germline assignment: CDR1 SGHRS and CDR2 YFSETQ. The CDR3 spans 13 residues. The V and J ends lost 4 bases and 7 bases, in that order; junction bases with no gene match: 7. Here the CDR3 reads CASSTGTEIEAFF. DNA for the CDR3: TGCGCCAGCAGCACCGGGACAGAGATTGAAGCTTTCTTT.

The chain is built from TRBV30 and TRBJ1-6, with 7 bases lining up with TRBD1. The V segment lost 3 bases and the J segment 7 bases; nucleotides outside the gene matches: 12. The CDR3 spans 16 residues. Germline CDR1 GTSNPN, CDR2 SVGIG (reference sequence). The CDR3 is CAWRMGFQTGNSPLHF. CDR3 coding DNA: TGTGCCTGGAGAATGGGGTTCCAGACAGGGAATTCACCCCTCCACTTT.

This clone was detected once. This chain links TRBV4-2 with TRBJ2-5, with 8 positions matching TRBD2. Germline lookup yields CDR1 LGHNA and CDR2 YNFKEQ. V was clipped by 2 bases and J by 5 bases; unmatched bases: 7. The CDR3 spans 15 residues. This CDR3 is CASSQWGGGTETQYF. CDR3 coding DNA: TGTGCCAGCAGCCAATGGGGCGGGGGGACGGAGACCCAGTACTTC.

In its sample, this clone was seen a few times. CDR3 sequence reads: CAWSGIAGRSSVGNEQFF. Here the CDR3 DNA reads TGTGCCTGGAGTGGGATAGCGGGGCGTTCTTCAGTGGGAAATGAGCAGTTCTTC. The J gene is TRBJ2-1, the V gene TRBV30, with 8 bases that match TRBD2. CDR1 GTSNPN and CDR2 SVGIG come from the germline V gene (reference sequence). V shed 1 base, J shed 7 bases, and the junction held 18 bases outside the gene matches. The CDR3 runs 18 residues.

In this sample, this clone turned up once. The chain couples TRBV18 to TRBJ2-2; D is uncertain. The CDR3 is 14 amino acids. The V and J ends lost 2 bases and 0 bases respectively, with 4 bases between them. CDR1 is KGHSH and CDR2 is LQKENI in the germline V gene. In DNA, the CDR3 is TGTGCCAGCTCACCAATCACGAACACCGGGGAGCTGTTTTTT. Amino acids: CASSPITNTGELFF.